This paragraph covers one T cell receptor beta chain sequence. Its matching antigen is unknown. The data were taken from a study of shared clonotypes between healthy human individuals. Study results and limitations: Even with large depth, rarefaction showed that sorted-subset sequencing was incomplete. When naive CD4 clonotypes were compared across four donors, approximately 4.9% were shared.

Assay: immunoSEQ multiplex PCR; the TCRdb copy retains only in-frame clones and omits some. The table includes just over 2,000,000 clones, 90% to 95% detected once. This TCR came from a man aged 18 to 29 in good health. The material sequenced was naive CD4+ T cells sorted from blood. Subset meaning: CD45RA+ positively selected.

CDR3 DNA sequence: TGCAGCGTTACAGGGCAAGGAAACACCATATATTTT. This sequence encodes CSVTGQGNTIYF. The chain combines TRBV29-1 with TRBJ1-3; the D gene is possibly TRBD1 (6 bases). Germline V gene sequence: CDR1 SQVTM, CDR2 ANQGSEA. Trimming stripped 5 bases from V and 4 bases from J, with 9 bases between. CDR3 length: 12 amino acids.